This T cell receptor (beta chain) was identified in a study of T cell repertoires in cytomegalovirus infection. Study in general: CMV infection plus the matching HLA type was flagged by public TCR beta signatures.

CDR1 and CDR2 (germline): SQVTM, ANQGSEA. Trimming cost V 5 bases and J 6 bases, with 11 bases left between them. This CDR3 comprises 13 residues. Findings of the study overall: Ex vivo, HLA-C-restricted CMV-specific TCR beta clonotypes prevailed over the rest of the response. Cumulated frequencies of public TCR beta families served to identify carriers of CMV plus the relevant HLA.

MiXCR was run by TCRdb on the reads, yielding one entry per CDR3 protein. The sample has about 68,000 distinct CDR3 sequences, approximately 22% seen once; the top ten hold around three quarters. Notes on this clonotype: The target antigen is unknown.

The sequenced sample was PBMCs, sequenced either directly or after in vitro stimulation (not recorded which). The sequence was obtained from a human donor in good health (CMV status not recorded). Some clones in this sample may be carry-over from other donors' samples. J is TRBJ1-6 and V is TRBV29-1; D is unclear. CDR3 nucleotides: TGCAGCGTTCGACCATCCGCTAATTCACCCCTCCACTTT. Protein: CSVRPSANSPLHF.